Shown below are 10 T cell receptor beta chains from a single sample sequenced in a study of cytomegalovirus exposure and HLA in healthy donors. Clones were read by immunoSEQ multiplex PCR, and TCRdb kept only the in-frame ones, dropping some. Of more than 300,000 clones listed, approximately 90% are singletons. Sequencing was done on a sample of PBMCs. The source is a woman under 30 in good health and CMV-seronegative.

This chain links TRBV5-1 with TRBJ2-2; D is uncertain. Trimming took 2 bases from V and 2 from J, leaving 4 bases between them. CDR3 length: 13 amino acids. Germline V gene lookup returns CDR1 SGHRS and CDR2 YFSETQ. CDR3 region: CASSFLNTGELFF. The CDR3 bases are TGCGCCAGCAGCTTTTTAAACACCGGGGAGCTGTTTTTT.

This clone has a handful of counts. J is TRBJ2-7 and V is TRBV5-1, with 7 positions matching TRBD1. The germline CDR1 and CDR2 sequences are SGHRS and YFSETQ. The CDR3 contains 15 residues. The trim removed 7 bases at V and 3 bases at J, leaving 13 bases unmatched. The CDR3 reads CASSYLRDRDYEQYF. DNA for the CDR3: TGCGCCAGCTCATACCTCCGGGACAGAGACTACGAGCAGTACTTC. Filled out from reference TRBV5-1 and TRBJ2-7, the complete variable domain reads KAGVTQTPRYLIKTRGQQVTLSCSPISGHRSVSWYQQTPGQGLQFLFEYFSETQRNKGNFPGRFSGRQFSNSRSEMNVSTLELGDSALYLCASSYLRDRDYEQYFGPGTRLTVT.

The gene calls are TRBV5-8 and TRBJ2-7, with 8 nucleotides matching TRBD1. CDR1 is SGHTS, CDR2 YDEGEE, per germline. V dropped 1 base and J dropped 1; count of bases not matched to a gene: 4. This CDR3 is built from 15 residues. CDR3 DNA sequence: TGTGCCAGCAGCTTGCCCAGGACAGGGTCCTACGAGCAGTACTTC. Protein sequence: CASSLPRTGSYEQYF.

Worth noting for this clone: In the same sample, other DNA sequences code for this CDR3. This chain joins TRBV10-3 and TRBJ2-7; 7 positions agree with TRBD1. Trimming at V came to 0 bases and at J to 2 bases, leaving 1 base not matched to a gene. CDR3 size: 14 residues. The germline CDR1 and CDR2 sequences are ENHRY and SYGVKD. This chain's CDR3 is CAISESTGPYEQYF. CDR3 nucleotide sequence: TGTGCCATCAGTGAGTCGACAGGGCCCTACGAGCAGTACTTC.

This chain uses TRBV2 with TRBJ1-2; TRBD1 aligns across 9 bases. There are 16 residues in the CDR3. The junction had 13 bases not matched to a gene; V was cut back by 3 bases and J by 8 bases. Per germline, CDR1 SNHLY and CDR2 FYNNEI. Here the CDR3 reads CASSDTPNRGLKGYTF. Here the CDR3 DNA reads TGTGCCAGCAGTGACACTCCCAACAGGGGGCTCAAAGGCTACACCTTC. Filled out from reference TRBV2 and TRBJ1-2, the complete variable domain reads EPEVTQTPSHQVTQMGQEVILRCVPISNHLYFYWYRQILGQKVEFLVSFYNNEISEKSEIFDDQFSVERPDGSNFTLKIRSTKLEDSAMYFCASSDTPNRGLKGYTFGSGTRLTVV.

The chain uses TRBV9 and TRBJ2-7; 13 nucleotides align to TRBD2. Germline CDR1 and CDR2: SGDLS and YYNGEE. The length of the CDR3 is 16 residues. V shed 2 bases, J shed 5 bases, and the junction held 7 bases outside the gene matches. CDR3 sequence reads: CASSVGGLAGSHEQYF. In nucleotides, the CDR3 is TGTGCCAGCAGCGTGGGGGGACTAGCGGGGAGTCACGAGCAGTACTTC.

The chain carries TRBV4-2 and TRBJ1-1; D unresolved. The CDR3 is made up of 13 amino acids. Germline CDR1 is LGHNA and CDR2 is YNFKEQ. Trimming removed 2 bases at V and 6 bases at J, with 10 bases between. The CDR3 region has the DNA TGTGCCAGCAGCCAACCCCTCAGTCCTGAAGCTTTCTTT. Translating it yields CASSQPLSPEAFF.

CDR3 sequence reads: CASSTDYLSYEQYF. The CDR3 DNA sequence: TGCGCCAGCAGCACGGACTACCTCTCCTACGAGCAGTACTTC. The V and J genes are TRBV5-1 and TRBJ2-7; the D gene is possibly TRBD2 (6 bases). Germline V gene lookup returns CDR1 SGHRS and CDR2 YFSETQ. The CDR3 sequence is 14 residues long. Trimming left V 4 bases short and J 0 bases short, with 11 bases between.

The sample holds a few counts of this clone. The chain joins TRBV7-2 to TRBJ1-5, with a tentative D call TRBD1 (5 bases). Germline V CDR1 and CDR2: SGHTA, FQGNSA. Trimming removed 5 bases at V and 6 bases at J, with 17 bases between. The CDR3 runs 15 residues. The CDR3 DNA follows: TGTGCCAGCAGCGAGACAGTCACAGGCTCTCAGCCCCAGCATTTT. This codes for CASSETVTGSQPQHF.

This clone was observed a few times. This chain links TRBV5-8 with TRBJ1-5; tentative D call: TRBD1 (5 bases). The CDR3 consists of 13 residues. Trimming took off 5 bases at V and 4 bases at J, with 10 bases between the two ends. Germline CDR1 is SGHTS and CDR2 is YDEGEE. CDR3 amino acids: CASSMGGNQPQHF. The CDR3 DNA is TGTGCCAGCAGTATGGGGGGTAATCAGCCCCAGCATTTT.